This is a list of T cell receptor beta chains from one sample in a study of T cells in Graves' hyperthyroidism and ophthalmopathy. TCRdb re-called the multiplex PCR reads through MiXCR, storing one row per CDR3 protein. The sample has roughly 240,000 distinct CDR3 sequences, approximately 25% seen once; the top ten hold approximately 35%. Specimen: blood. These receptors were collected from a woman between 40 and 55 years old with Graves' ophthalmopathy. Both conserved end residues are part of each CDR3. A D gene is named only where the DNA matches it firmly. Clone size is not always given. Where it is, it says once, few, many or a class for expanded clones.

D gene,clone size,V gene,J gene,CDR3 DNA,CDR3 protein
-,few,TRBV6-2/TRBV6-3,TRBJ1-1,TGTGCCAGCGTACAGGGAAGTGTCGAGAACACTGAAGCTTTCTTT,CASVQGSVENTEAFF
-,many,TRBV6-1,TRBJ2-7,TGTGCCAGCAGTGATCTCGTCCCCTACGAGCAGTACTTC,CASSDLVPYEQYF
-,many,TRBV19,TRBJ2-7,TGTGCCAGTAGTACTCCGGGACAACTTTACGAGCAGTACTTC,CASSTPGQLYEQYF
-,many,TRBV3-1,TRBJ1-5,TGTGCCAGCAGCCAAGGGCACGGGACCCAGCATTTT,CASSQGHGTQHF
-,few,TRBV20-1,TRBJ2-7,TGCAGTGCTCCAACTCCGGGACTGGGCCTCTACGAGCAGTACTTC,CSAPTPGLGLYEQYF
-,many,TRBV27,TRBJ1-5,TGTGCCAGCAGTCTCCGACGGCCTCAGCCCCAGCATTTT,CASSLRRPQPQHF
-,-,TRBV6-1,TRBJ2-1,TGTGCCAGCACCCGGGACATGGATGTTCCCTACGAGCAGTTCTTC,CASTRDMDVPYEQFF
-,many,TRBV28,TRBJ2-7,TGTGCCAGCAGTTTAGGTATACTGAGCTACGAGCAGTACTTC,CASSLGILSYEQYF
TRBD1,many,TRBV19,TRBJ1-1,TGTGCCACCTCGGACAGGGGGCTTAAGAACACTGAAGCTTTCTTT,CATSDRGLKNTEAFF
-,many,TRBV6-5,TRBJ2-7,TGTGCCAGCAGTTACCGGGACGGGGGCCCTTACGAGCAGTACTTC,CASSYRDGGPYEQYF
-,many,TRBV6-5,TRBJ1-1,TGTGCCAGCATCCTGAACACTGAAGCTTTCTTT,CASILNTEAFF
-,many,TRBV2,TRBJ1-1,TGTGCCAACGCTAGCCCTTGGACGGTCACTGAAGCTTTCTTT,CANASPWTVTEAFF
-,many,TRBV7-3,TRBJ2-5,TGTGCCAGCAGCCCCTTAGGTGGTGCTCCTACCCAGTACTTC,CASSPLGGAPTQYF
TRBD2,many,TRBV28,TRBJ2-5,TGTGCCAGCAGTTTATTAGCGGGAGAACGTGAGACCCAGTACTTC,CASSLLAGERETQYF
-,few,TRBV3-1,TRBJ1-5,TGTGCCAGCAGCCGGGCAGTCAGCAATCAGCCCCAGCATTTT,CASSRAVSNQPQHF
-,many,TRBV6-5,TRBJ1-2,TGTGCCAGCAGGGTGGGGGGGGGCCAGGCTGGCTACACCTTC,CASRVGGGQAGYTF